A selection of T cell receptor beta chains follows, all from one sample in a study of blood T cell repertoires in COVID-19. Clones were sequenced by immunoSEQ multiplex PCR, and TCRdb holds only the in-frame ones, with some missing. The sample comprises nearly 350,000 clones, roughly 84% of which are singletons, and roughly 1% rests with the top ten. The sequenced material came from PBMCs or T cells enriched from blood (not recorded which). The receptors were sampled from a woman aged 25-40 years who had recovered from COVID-19. CDR3s include the opening cysteine and the closing phenylalanine or tryptophan. D genes are given only for firm matches. Some rows mark clone size as missing; the rest say once, few, many or name a class of expanded clone.

v_call	d_call	clone_size	j_call	cdr3_nt	cdr3_aa
TRBV5-4	-	-	TRBJ1-1	TGTGCCAGCAGCCCTAACCGGACACGGGTGAACACTGAAGCTTTCTTT	CASSPNRTRVNTEAFF
TRBV7-2	-	-	TRBJ2-5	TGTGCCAGCAGCTTTTTTACTAGCAGGGAGACCCAGTACTTC	CASSFFTSRETQYF
TRBV19	-	-	TRBJ2-5	TGTGCCAGTAGTATAAGTTCTTGGGAGGTGACCCAGTACTTC	CASSISSWEVTQYF
TRBV2	TRBD1	-	TRBJ1-5	TGTGCCAGCAGTGTTAACAGGGGGTTCGGCCAGCCCCAGCATTTT	CASSVNRGFGQPQHF
TRBV18	TRBD1	-	TRBJ2-7	TGTGCCAGCTCACTGACAGGGCTCGACGAGCAGTACTTC	CASSLTGLDEQYF
TRBV19	TRBD1	-	TRBJ2-1	TGTGCCAGTAGTATAGGGTTGGGGGGACAGGGGGCTAGGAATGAGCAGTTCTTC	CASSIGLGGQGARNEQFF
TRBV6-5	TRBD1	-	TRBJ1-1	TGTGCCAGCAGTACTGAACAGGGGTGGACTGAAGCTTTCTTT	CASSTEQGWTEAFF
TRBV2	TRBD1	once	TRBJ1-5	TGTGCCAGCAGAGGTACAGGGGGCAGTCAGCCCCAGCATTTT	CASRGTGGSQPQHF
TRBV7-2	-	-	TRBJ1-5	TGTGCCAGCAGCTCCATCGGACGGGGAAATCAGCCCCAGCATTTT	CASSSIGRGNQPQHF
TRBV7-8	TRBD1	-	TRBJ1-4	TGTGCCAGCAGCCTAAGACAGGGAAGTAATGAAAAACTGTTTTTT	CASSLRQGSNEKLFF
TRBV11-2	-	few	TRBJ1-5	TGTGCCAGCAGCTTGAGGGCGGATGGGGGCAATCAGCCCCAGCATTTT	CASSLRADGGNQPQHF
TRBV30	-	-	TRBJ1-1	TGTGCCTGGAGTCCGACAGAGAACACTGAAGCTTTCTTT	CAWSPTENTEAFF
TRBV19	-	many	TRBJ1-5	TGTGCCAGTAGCGGGGGGGTCGTCCAGCCCCAGCATTTT	CASSGGVVQPQHF
TRBV7-9	-	-	TRBJ2-7	TGTGCCAGCAGCTGGCAGGCCTACGAGCAGTACTTC	CASSWQAYEQYF
TRBV12-3/TRBV12-4	-	-	TRBJ1-4	TGTGCCAGCAGGGAGGGCGAAAAACTGTTTTTT	CASREGEKLFF
TRBV5-6	-	-	TRBJ2-1	TGTGCCAGCAGCTGGGGGATTTCGACAGGACGAAACAATGAGCAGTTCTTC	CASSWGISTGRNNEQFF
TRBV20-1	-	once	TRBJ2-1	TGCAGTGCTAACAGGGCCAATGAGCAGTTCTTC	CSANRANEQFF